This TCR beta chain comes out of a study of blood T cell repertoires in COVID-19. Overall study context: Material from acute and convalescent COVID-19 was sourced from the United States, Italy and Spain. Sources were T cells, B-cell-depleted T cells, or PBMCs; the material itself was cDNA or gDNA.

This clone was seen just once. This table comes from immunoSEQ multiplex PCR, and its TCRdb copy is limited to in-frame clones, with some not included. The repertoire has about 230,000 clones, 86% of them found once; the top ten carry around 10%. Seattle researchers signed up patients amid active infection and tracked them longitudinally. This TCR derives from a man in his fifties with COVID-19, enrolled during active disease. Source material: peripheral blood.

The CDR3 sequence is CAWEVSGYEQYF. The CDR3 nucleotides read TGTGCCTGGGAGGTGAGTGGATACGAGCAGTACTTC. The J gene is TRBJ2-7, the V gene TRBV30; D remains unclear. Deletions cut 5 bases from V and 4 bases from J, with 12 bases between. This CDR3 is 12 amino acids long. Germline V lookup: CDR1 GTSNPN, CDR2 SVGIG (reference sequence). The whole variable domain, remainder taken from reference TRBV30 and TRBJ2-7, is SQTIHQWPATLVQPVGSPLSLECTVEGTSNPNLYWYRQAAGRGLQLLFYSVGIGQISSEVPQNLSASRPQDRQFILSSKKLLLSDSGFYLCAWEVSGYEQYFGPGTRLTVT.